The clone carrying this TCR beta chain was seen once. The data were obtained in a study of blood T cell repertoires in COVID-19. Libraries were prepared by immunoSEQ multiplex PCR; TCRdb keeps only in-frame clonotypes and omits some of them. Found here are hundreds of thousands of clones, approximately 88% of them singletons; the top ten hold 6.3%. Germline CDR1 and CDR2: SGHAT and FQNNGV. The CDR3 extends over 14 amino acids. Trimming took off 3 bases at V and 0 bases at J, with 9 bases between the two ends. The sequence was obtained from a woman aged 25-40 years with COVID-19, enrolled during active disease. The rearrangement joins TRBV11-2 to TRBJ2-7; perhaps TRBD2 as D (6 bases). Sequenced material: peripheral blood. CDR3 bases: TGTGCCAGCAGCTTCGGAGGGGCCTCCTACGAGCAGTACTTC. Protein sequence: CASSFGGASYEQYF.